This T cell receptor beta chain emerged from a study of prognosis after radiotherapy for stage I lung cancer (dated by TCRdb to about 2021). Regarding the complete study: Between April 2018 and early 2019, some 18 stage I NSCLC patients were enrolled in Nanjing, China. For each of the roughly 19 patients, one blood sample was taken before SBRT and one after, so the study sequenced some 40 samples in total. All patients were considered medically inoperable, owing to comorbidities in more than 10 and refusal of surgery in seven or eight. SBRT was delivered in 3 to 5 fractions with a biologically effective dose of at least 100 Gy, and image-guided IMRT or VMAT was used for delivery. Some twelve patients had adenocarcinoma and about seven had squamous cell carcinoma as the tumor histology. Peripheral blood TCR beta repertoires were profiled in stage I NSCLC patients before and after stereotactic body radiotherapy, and the repertoires were related to distant failure. Distant metastases were developed by four of the 19 patients after SBRT, at a median of roughly 7 months, whereas no significant progression was observed in the other 15 patients. Concurrent therapy was not administered to any patient alongside SBRT. The cohort comprised over ten men and 6 women with a median age of around 70 years, ranging from 53 to 84 years. Of the enrolled patients, fourteen had newly diagnosed primary stage I lung tumors, while a few had oligometastatic NSCLC following surgical resection of the primary tumor. Summary of the overall study and its limitations: The study was limited by the small cohort and short follow-up, and independent validation of the study findings is required. No adjustment for multiple comparisons was applied to any of the reported P values. Post-SBRT Shannon entropy and its change from baseline were lower in patients who developed distant metastases; baseline Shannon entropy was not associated with metastases. After SBRT, the count of unique TCR clones dropped from a median of roughly 10,000 beforehand to some 7,000 afterward (Wilcoxon paired P=0.011). Tumor specificity of expanded TCR clones was not determined. Differences in TRBV and TRBJ usage frequencies by metastasis status were reportedly observed in two V genes at baseline and in 8 to 10 V and two J genes after SBRT.

All patients had node-negative disease on CT and PET/CT, and none had a history of other malignancies or had previously received chemotherapy or radiotherapy. Around 6 milliliters of peripheral venous blood were drawn into EDTA tubes at each of two time points. Ficoll-Paque Plus density-gradient centrifugation was used to isolate PBMCs. Samples were stored at -80°C immediately after collection until analysis. Two rounds of multiplex PCR were performed to amplify the TCR beta CDR3 region from genomic DNA. In the first round of PCR, primers specific to each TRBV and TRBJ gene were used, and the primer sequences are filed in Chinese patent CN105087789A. Universal primers were used in the second PCR round. The Roche High Pure PCR Template Preparation Kit was used to extract genomic DNA from the frozen PBMCs. An Illumina HiSeq 3000 was used to sequence the libraries paired-end with 151 bp reads. The study's own analysis went as follows. CutAdapt was used to remove raw reads lacking the multiplex PCR primer sequences. High-quality paired reads were merged into contigs with PEAR. TRB V, D and J gene segments were assigned to each contig with MiXCR by alignment to reference sequences. CDR3 sequences were clustered by base quality and sequence similarity to remove sequencing errors. Diversity was calculated as Shannon entropy divided by the natural log of the number of productive TCR sequences. To get clonality, Shannon entropy was divided by the natural log of the number of unique clonotypes, and that result was subtracted from one. The Youden index of ROC curves was used to select progression-free survival cut-offs for repertoire metrics, and analyses were performed in R 3.5.3. In-frame beta chains were kept once TCRdb had trimmed the public reads at Q25 with fastp and called clones with MiXCR. Entries are consolidated by CDR3 protein sequence, retaining the most common genes and DNA. The V and J calls reflect TCRdb's pipeline rather than the authors' work. This sample comprises 50,000 or so distinct CDR3 sequences, about 37% of them detected only once. The top ten clones comprise 8% to 9.5% of the sample.

The germline V gene gives CDR1 as MNHEY and CDR2 as SVGEGT. V is cut back by 5 bases and J by 7 bases, with 9 bases in the junction unmatched. From the cysteine through the phenylalanine, the CDR3 covers 16 amino acids. Here the CDR3 DNA is all that survives: 48 bases in frame from base 1. This clonotype was counted many times. The clone's antigen remains unknown. No per-base quality is available; no much larger clone lies one base away. This TCR was recovered from a donor aged 50 or older with non-small cell lung cancer. The chain employs TRBV6-2 or TRBV6-3 and TRBJ2-1, with 12 junctional bases fitting TRBD2. Specimen: PBMCs, collected before or after stereotactic body radiation therapy (not recorded which). The bases are TGTGCCAGCAGTCAAACGGGACTAGCGGGCTGGAATGAGCAGTTCTTC. Its amino acids are CASSQTGLAGWNEQFF.